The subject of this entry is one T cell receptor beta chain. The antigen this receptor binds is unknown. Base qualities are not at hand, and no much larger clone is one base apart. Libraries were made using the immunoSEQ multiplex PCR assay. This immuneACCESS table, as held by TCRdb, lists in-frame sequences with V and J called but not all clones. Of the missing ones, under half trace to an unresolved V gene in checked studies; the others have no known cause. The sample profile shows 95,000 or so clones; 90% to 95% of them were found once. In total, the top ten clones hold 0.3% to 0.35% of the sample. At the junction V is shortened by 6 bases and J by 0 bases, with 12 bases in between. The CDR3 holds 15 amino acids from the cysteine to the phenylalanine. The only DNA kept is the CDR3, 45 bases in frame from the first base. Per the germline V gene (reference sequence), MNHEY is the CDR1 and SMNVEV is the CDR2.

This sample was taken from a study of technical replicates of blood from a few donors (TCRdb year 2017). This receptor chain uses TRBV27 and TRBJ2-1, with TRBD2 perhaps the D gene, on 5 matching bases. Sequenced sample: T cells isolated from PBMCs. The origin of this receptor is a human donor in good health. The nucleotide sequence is TGTGCCAGCAGGAACGGGGAGTTCTCCTACAATGAGCAGTTCTTC. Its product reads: CASRNGEFSYNEQFF.